The next 20 T cell receptor beta chains were all read from a single sample in a study of cytomegalovirus exposure and HLA in healthy donors. The PCR used 60 Vbeta and 13 Jbeta primers. Profiling relied on immunoSEQ multiplex PCR, and the TCRdb table lists in-frame clones only, not all of them. In the table there are roughly 230,000 clones, about nine tenths of which are singletons. Sequences were obtained from PBMCs. These receptors came from a girl aged 2-9 years in good health and CMV-seronegative.

This clone was found a few times. This chain uses TRBV4-1 with TRBJ1-5; 9 bases are shared with TRBD1. This CDR3 is 17 amino acids long. Germline values: CDR1 MGHRA, CDR2 YSYEKL. J lost 6 bases, V lost 0 bases, and 9 bases had no gene match. CDR3 sequence (DNA): TGCGCCAGCAGCCAAGAACCCGGGACAGGGTATGTTCAGCCCCAGCATTTT. This gives the protein CASSQEPGTGYVQPQHF.

The chain combines TRBV7-3 with TRBJ1-1, with no clear D. V was shortened by 2 bases and J by 1 base, with 11 bases between the two germline ends. Per germline, CDR1 SGHTA and CDR2 FQGTGA. There are 15 residues in the CDR3. The CDR3 DNA sequence: TGTGCCAGCAGCTTATTCGCATTACAGAACACTGAAGCTTTCTTT. Protein: CASSLFALQNTEAFF.

The gene calls are TRBV18 and TRBJ2-3; D is unresolved. The CDR3 is 12 amino acids. The germline V gene has CDR1 KGHSH and CDR2 LQKENI. The V and J ends lost 0 bases and 6 bases respectively, with 4 bases between them. DNA of the CDR3: TGTGCCAGCTCACCACCCCATGATACGCAGTATTTT. Residues: CASSPPHDTQYF. Based on the CDR3 plus reference TRBV18 and TRBJ2-3, the full variable domain is NAGVMQNPRHLVRRRGQEARLRCSPMKGHSHVYWYRQLPEEGLKFMVYLQKENIIDESGMPKERFSAEFPKEGPSILRIQQVVRGDSAAYFCASSPPHDTQYFGPGTRLTVL.

The rearrangement joins TRBV9 to TRBJ1-2, with 9 positions matching TRBD1. Per the germline V gene, CDR1 is SGDLS and CDR2 is YYNGEE. V was clipped by 3 bases and J by 2 bases; unmatched bases: 17. CDR3 length equals 19 residues. CDR3 region: CASSESPWGQGTLNYGYTF. CDR3 DNA: TGTGCCAGCAGCGAGAGCCCCTGGGGACAGGGAACGTTAAACTATGGCTACACCTTC.

This clone was detected only once. The CDR3: CASSARTAAYEQYF. For the CDR3, the DNA is TGTGCCAGCAGTGCACGGACAGCTGCCTACGAGCAGTACTTC. The chain recombines TRBV2 with TRBJ2-7, with D perhaps TRBD1 (6 bases). Germline-derived CDR1 and CDR2 are SNHLY and FYNNEI. The CDR3 extends over 14 amino acids. Trimming stripped 4 bases from V and 2 bases from J, with 12 bases between.

V and J are TRBV2 and TRBJ2-2, with D perhaps matching TRBD2 (7 bases). V gave up 6 bases and J gave up 5 bases, with 13 bases separating them. Per germline, CDR1 SNHLY and CDR2 FYNNEI. CDR3 length: 14 amino acids. Here the CDR3 DNA reads TGTGCCAGCAGATACGGGGGGACAACCGGGGAGCTGTTTTTT. Protein product: CASRYGGTTGELFF.

This rearrangement joins TRBV27 to TRBJ2-5, with 9 positions matching TRBD1. The J call may be wrong; the DNA end is better matched by TRBJ2-7. The CDR3 sequence is 17 residues long. Germline assignment: CDR1 MNHEY and CDR2 SMNVEV (reference sequence). For the CDR3, the DNA is TGTGCCAGCAGCCTAAAACAGGGGGCCTTCTCCCCCTACGAGCAGTACTTC. Protein sequence: CASSLKQGAFSPYEQYF.

V gene TRBV6-6 combines with J gene TRBJ2-5; tentatively, D is TRBD2 (5 bases). The CDR3 spans 15 residues. Germline V gives CDR1 MNHNY, CDR2 SVGAGI (reference sequence). Trimming stripped 2 bases from V and 5 bases from J, with 15 bases between. Here the CDR3 DNA reads TGTGCCAGCAGTTACACTCAAACTAGTCCGGAGACCCAGTACTTC. Protein: CASSYTQTSPETQYF.

The chain carries TRBV5-1 and TRBJ1-4, with TRBD1 matching 7 bases. The V gene's germline CDR1 is SGHRS and CDR2 YFSETQ. The J segment lost 5 bases and the V segment lost 4 bases, leaving 5 bases of the junction unmatched. The CDR3 length is 14 residues. This CDR3 reads CASSLGQRNEKLFF. As DNA, the CDR3 is TGCGCCAGCAGCCTGGGACAGCGAAATGAAAAACTGTTTTTT.

J is TRBJ2-1 and V is TRBV5-6; 13 bases map to TRBD2. The germline gives CDR1 SGHDT, CDR2 YYEEEE. Trimming at V came to 2 bases and at J to 2 bases, leaving 1 base not matched to a gene. The length of the CDR3 is 16 residues. The CDR3 DNA is TGTGCCAGCAGCTTTGGGACTAGCGGGACCTACAATGAGCAGTTCTTC. Amino acid sequence: CASSFGTSGTYNEQFF.

The gene calls are TRBV2 and TRBJ2-5; TRBD2 might be the D (5 bases). The CDR3 totals 13 residues. Germline CDR1 is SNHLY and CDR2 is FYNNEI. Trimming left V 11 bases short and J 5 bases short, with 18 bases between. CDR3 sequence reads: CACYYGVAETQYF. In DNA form, the CDR3 reads TGTGCCTGCTACTACGGGGTCGCGGAGACCCAGTACTTC.

This clone has only one observation. This chain connects TRBV28 to TRBJ2-5, with a possible D match to TRBD2 (7 bases). Per germline, CDR1 MDHEN and CDR2 SYDVKM. The CDR3 is 13 residues long. The V end was cut by 3 bases, the J end by 4 bases, with 9 bases between. CDR3 nucleotide sequence: TGTGCCAGCAGTTTCGGGGGGCGAGAGACCCAGTACTTC. It translates to CASSFGGRETQYF.

The chain has TRBV5-4 and TRBJ2-2; the D gene is possibly TRBD2 (6 bases). V lost 4 bases to trimming and J lost 3 bases, with 13 bases between them. The germline gives CDR1 SGHNT, CDR2 YYREEE (reference sequence). This CDR3 spans 15 amino acids. The CDR3 nucleotides read TGTGCCAGCAGCCAACCGGGACTCGACACCGGGGAGCTGTTTTTT. This encodes CASSQPGLDTGELFF.

The V call is TRBV9, the J call TRBJ2-1, with TRBD2 identical over 16 bases. The CDR3 is 16 residues long. Germline CDR1 and CDR2: SGDLS and YYNGEE. V lost 3 bases and J lost 10; bases outside the gene matches: 7. The CDR3 protein is CASSAPGLAGGEEQFF. In DNA, the CDR3 is TGTGCCAGCAGCGCCCCGGGACTAGCGGGGGGGGAGGAGCAGTTCTTC.

This rearrangement joins TRBV4-1 to TRBJ2-7; tentatively, D is TRBD2 (5 bases). Trimming shortened V by 4 bases and J by 3 bases, and 10 bases separated the two germline ends. The germline gives CDR1 MGHRA, CDR2 YSYEKL. CDR3 length: 13 amino acids. For the CDR3, the DNA is TGCGCCAGCAGCCGTTTGGGAGACTACGAGCAGTACTTC. It codes for CASSRLGDYEQYF.

J is TRBJ2-5 and V is TRBV4-1; the match to TRBD2 covers 9 bases. The CDR3 loop spans 17 amino acids. J gave up 5 bases and V 5 bases, and 15 bases lay outside the gene matches. Germline V lookup: CDR1 MGHRA, CDR2 YSYEKL. The CDR3 reads CASSRGTGTSPRETQYF. The CDR3 coding sequence is TGCGCCAGCAGCAGGGGAACCGGGACTAGCCCCCGGGAGACCCAGTACTTC.

This clone was found once. J is TRBJ1-1 and V is TRBV19, with D tentatively TRBD1 (5 bases). Germline assignment: CDR1 LNHDA and CDR2 SQIVND (reference sequence). This CDR3 is built from 14 residues. Trimming took 7 bases from V and 4 from J, leaving 16 bases between them. CDR3 nucleotide sequence: TGTGCCAGTACCTTCAGGGTTGCCCTCACTGAAGCTTTCTTT. Protein: CASTFRVALTEAFF.

Here the CDR3 DNA reads TGTGCCAGCAGTGCGGGGGGCGAGACCCAGTACTTC. Translating gives CASSAGGETQYF. The rearrangement joins TRBV6-5 to TRBJ2-5; TRBD2 matches 8 bases. Germline trimming cut 5 bases from V and 5 bases from J; bases unmatched to any gene: 1. The CDR3 is 12 residues long. The germline V gene has CDR1 MNHEY and CDR2 SVGAGI.

This clone was found once. The rearrangement joins TRBV28 to TRBJ1-2; D unresolved. V was trimmed by 3 bases and J by 3 bases, leaving 8 bases between them. Per the germline V gene, CDR1 is MDHEN and CDR2 is SYDVKM. The CDR3 has 13 residues. DNA for the CDR3: TGTGCCAGCAGTTTGGCTGGTGACTATGGCTACACCTTC. Protein sequence: CASSLAGDYGYTF.

This sequence joins TRBV6-9 and TRBJ2-2; D ambiguous. CDR1 and CDR2 (germline): MNHGY, SVAAGI. CDR3 length: 16 amino acids. V lost 2 bases, J lost 3 bases, and 13 bases lay in between. This CDR3 reads CASSYTTDEDTGELFF. CDR3 bases: TGTGCCAGCAGTTATACGACCGACGAGGACACCGGGGAGCTGTTTTTT.